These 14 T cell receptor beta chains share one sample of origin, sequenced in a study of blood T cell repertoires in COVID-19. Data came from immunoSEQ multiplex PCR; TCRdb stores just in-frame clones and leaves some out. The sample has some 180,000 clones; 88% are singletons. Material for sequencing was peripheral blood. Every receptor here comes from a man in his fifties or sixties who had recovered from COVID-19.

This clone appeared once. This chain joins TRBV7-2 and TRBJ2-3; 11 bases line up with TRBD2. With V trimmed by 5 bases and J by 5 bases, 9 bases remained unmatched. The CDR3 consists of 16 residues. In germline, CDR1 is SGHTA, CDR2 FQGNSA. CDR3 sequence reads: CASSPSSGRAGDTQYF. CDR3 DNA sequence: TGTGCCAGCAGCCCCAGTAGCGGGAGGGCGGGAGATACGCAGTATTTT.

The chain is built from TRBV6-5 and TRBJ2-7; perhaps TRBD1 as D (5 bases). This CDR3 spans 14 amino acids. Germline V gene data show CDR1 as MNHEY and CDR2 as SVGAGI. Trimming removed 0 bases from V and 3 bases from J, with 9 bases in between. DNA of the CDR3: TGTGCCAGCAGTTACTCGCGGACAAGCTACGAGCAGTACTTC. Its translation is CASSYSRTSYEQYF.

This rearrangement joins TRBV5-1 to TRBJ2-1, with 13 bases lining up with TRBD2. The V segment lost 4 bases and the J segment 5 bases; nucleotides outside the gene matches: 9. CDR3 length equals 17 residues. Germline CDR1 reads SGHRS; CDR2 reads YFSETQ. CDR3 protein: CASSTGLAGALDNEQFF. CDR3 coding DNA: TGCGCCAGCAGCACAGGACTAGCGGGAGCTCTAGACAATGAGCAGTTCTTC.

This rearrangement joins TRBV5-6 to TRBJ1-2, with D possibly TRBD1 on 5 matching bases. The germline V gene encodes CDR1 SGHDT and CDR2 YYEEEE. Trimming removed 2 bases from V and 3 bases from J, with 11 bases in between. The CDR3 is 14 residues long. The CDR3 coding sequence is TGTGCCAGCAGCTTTACGGCAGGGCACTATGGCTACACCTTC. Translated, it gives CASSFTAGHYGYTF.

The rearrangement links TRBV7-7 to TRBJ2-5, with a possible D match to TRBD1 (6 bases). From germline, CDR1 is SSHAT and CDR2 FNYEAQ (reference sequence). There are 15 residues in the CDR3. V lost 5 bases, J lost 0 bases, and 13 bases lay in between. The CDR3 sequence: CASSTGQRDQETQYF. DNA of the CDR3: TGTGCCAGCAGCACAGGACAGAGAGACCAAGAGACCCAGTACTTC.

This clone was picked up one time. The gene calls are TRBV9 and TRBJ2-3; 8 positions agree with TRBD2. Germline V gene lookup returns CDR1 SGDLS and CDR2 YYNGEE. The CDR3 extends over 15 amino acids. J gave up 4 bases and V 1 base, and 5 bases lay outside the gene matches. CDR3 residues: CASSVNERGPDTQYF. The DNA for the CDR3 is TGTGCCAGCAGCGTAAATGAGCGGGGGCCAGATACGCAGTATTTT.

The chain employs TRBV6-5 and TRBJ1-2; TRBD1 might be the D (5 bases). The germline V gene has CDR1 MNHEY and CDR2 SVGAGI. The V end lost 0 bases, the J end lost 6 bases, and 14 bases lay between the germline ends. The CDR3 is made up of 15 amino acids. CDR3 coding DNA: TGTGCCAGCAGTTACTCGACGCCAGGGTTCGATGGCTACACCTTC. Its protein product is CASSYSTPGFDGYTF.

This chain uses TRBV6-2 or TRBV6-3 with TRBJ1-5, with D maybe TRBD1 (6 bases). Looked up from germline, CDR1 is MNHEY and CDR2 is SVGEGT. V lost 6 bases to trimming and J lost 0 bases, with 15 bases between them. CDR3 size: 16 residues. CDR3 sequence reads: CASSLYRVDSNQPQHF. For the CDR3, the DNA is TGTGCCAGCAGCCTTTACAGGGTGGATAGCAATCAGCCCCAGCATTTT.

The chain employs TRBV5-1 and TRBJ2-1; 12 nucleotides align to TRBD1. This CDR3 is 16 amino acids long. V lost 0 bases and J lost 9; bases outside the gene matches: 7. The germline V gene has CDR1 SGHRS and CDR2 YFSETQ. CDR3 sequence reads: CASSLAGTGGRSEQFF. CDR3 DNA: TGCGCCAGCAGCTTGGCCGGGACAGGGGGCCGCAGTGAGCAGTTCTTC.

CDR3 loop: CASSPQRGVNEKLFF. For the CDR3, the DNA is TGTGCCAGCAGCCCCCAGCGCGGAGTTAATGAAAAACTGTTTTTT. The J gene is TRBJ1-4, the V gene TRBV7-9; no clear D gene. The V gene's germline CDR1 is SEHNR and CDR2 FQNEAQ (reference sequence). Trimming stripped 5 bases from V and 4 bases from J, with 14 bases between. The CDR3 length is 15 residues.

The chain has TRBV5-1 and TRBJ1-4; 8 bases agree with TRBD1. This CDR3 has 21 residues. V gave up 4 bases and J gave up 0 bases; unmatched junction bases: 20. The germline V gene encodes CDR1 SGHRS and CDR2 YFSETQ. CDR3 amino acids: CASSPGTGGPQWFATNEKLFF. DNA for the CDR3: TGCGCCAGCAGCCCCGGGACAGGTGGACCTCAATGGTTCGCAACTAATGAAAAACTGTTTTTT.

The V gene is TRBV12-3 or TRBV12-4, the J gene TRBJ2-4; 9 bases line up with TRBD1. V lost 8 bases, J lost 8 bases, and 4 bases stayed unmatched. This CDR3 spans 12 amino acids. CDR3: CASGTGLDIQYF. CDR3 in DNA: TGTGCCAGCGGGACAGGGCTAGACATTCAGTACTTC.

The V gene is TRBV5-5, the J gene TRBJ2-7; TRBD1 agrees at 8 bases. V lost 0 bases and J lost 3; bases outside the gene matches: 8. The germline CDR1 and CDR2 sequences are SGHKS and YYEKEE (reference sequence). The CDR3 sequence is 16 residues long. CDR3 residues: CASSLVSAGQGYEQYF. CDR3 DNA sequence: TGTGCCAGCAGCTTGGTGTCTGCAGGACAGGGCTACGAGCAGTACTTC.

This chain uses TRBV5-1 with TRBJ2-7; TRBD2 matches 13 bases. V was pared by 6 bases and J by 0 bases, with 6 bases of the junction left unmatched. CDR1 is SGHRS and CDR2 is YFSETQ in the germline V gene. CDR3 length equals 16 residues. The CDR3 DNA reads TGCGCCAGCAACGAACTAGCGGGAGGGTCCTCCTACGAGCAGTACTTC. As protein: CASNELAGGSSYEQYF.